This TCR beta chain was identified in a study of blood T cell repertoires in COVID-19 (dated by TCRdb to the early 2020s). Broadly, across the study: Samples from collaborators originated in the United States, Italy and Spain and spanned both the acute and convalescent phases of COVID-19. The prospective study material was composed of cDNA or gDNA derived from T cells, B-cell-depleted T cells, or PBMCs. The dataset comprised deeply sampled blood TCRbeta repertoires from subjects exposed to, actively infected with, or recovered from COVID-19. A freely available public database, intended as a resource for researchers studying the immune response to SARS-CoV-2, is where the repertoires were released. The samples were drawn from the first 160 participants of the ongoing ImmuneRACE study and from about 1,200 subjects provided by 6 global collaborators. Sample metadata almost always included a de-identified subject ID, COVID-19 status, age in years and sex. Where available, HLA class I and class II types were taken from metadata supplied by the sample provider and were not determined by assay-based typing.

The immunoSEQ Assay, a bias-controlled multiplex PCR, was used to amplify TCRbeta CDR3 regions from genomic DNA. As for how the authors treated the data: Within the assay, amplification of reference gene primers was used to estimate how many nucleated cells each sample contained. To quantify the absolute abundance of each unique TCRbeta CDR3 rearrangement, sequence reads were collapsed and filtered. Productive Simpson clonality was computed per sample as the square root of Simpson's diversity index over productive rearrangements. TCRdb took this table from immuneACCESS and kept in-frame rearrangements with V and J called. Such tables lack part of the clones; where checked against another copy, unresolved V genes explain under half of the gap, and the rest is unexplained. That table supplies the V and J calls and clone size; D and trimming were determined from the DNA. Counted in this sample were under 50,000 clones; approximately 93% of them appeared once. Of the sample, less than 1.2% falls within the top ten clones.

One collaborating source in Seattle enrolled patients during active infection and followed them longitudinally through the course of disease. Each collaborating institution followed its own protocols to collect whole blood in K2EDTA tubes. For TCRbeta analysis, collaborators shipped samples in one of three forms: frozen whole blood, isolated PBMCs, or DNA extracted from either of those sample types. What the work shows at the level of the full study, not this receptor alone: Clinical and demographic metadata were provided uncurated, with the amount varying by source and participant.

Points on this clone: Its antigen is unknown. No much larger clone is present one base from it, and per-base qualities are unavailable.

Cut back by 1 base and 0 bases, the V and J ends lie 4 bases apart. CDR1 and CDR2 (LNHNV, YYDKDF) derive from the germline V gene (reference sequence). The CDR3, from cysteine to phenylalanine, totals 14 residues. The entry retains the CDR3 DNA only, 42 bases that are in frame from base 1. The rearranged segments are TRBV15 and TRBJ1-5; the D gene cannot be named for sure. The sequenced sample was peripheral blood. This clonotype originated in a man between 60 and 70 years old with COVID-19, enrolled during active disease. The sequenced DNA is TGTGCCACCAGCAGAGTCAGTAGCAATCAGCCCCAGCATTTT. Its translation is CATSRVSSNQPQHF. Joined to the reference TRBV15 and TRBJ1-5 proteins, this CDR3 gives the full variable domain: DAMVIQNPRYQVTQFGKPVTLSCSQTLNHNVMYWYQQKSSQAPKLLFHYYDKDFNNEADTPDNFQSRRPNTSFCFLDIRSPGLGDTAMYLCATSRVSSNQPQHFGDGTRLSIL.